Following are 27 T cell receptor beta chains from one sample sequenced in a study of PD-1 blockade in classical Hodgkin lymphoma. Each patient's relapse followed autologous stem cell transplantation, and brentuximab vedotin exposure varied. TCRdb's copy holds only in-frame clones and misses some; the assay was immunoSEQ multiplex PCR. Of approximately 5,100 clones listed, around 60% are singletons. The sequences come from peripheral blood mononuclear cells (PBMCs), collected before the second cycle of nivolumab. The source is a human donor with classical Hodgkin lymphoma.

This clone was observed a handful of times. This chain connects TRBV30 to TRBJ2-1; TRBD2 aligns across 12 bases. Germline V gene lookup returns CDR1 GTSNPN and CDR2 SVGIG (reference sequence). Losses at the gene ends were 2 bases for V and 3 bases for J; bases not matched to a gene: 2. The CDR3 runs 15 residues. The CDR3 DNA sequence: TGTGCCTGGAGTCAACTAGCGGGGGGCTACAATGAGCAGTTCTTC. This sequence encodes CAWSQLAGGYNEQFF. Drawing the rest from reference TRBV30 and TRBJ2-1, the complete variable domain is SQTIHQWPATLVQPVGSPLSLECTVEGTSNPNLYWYRQAAGRGLQLLFYSVGIGQISSEVPQNLSASRPQDRQFILSSKKLLLSDSGFYLCAWSQLAGGYNEQFFGPGTRLTVL.

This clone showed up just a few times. In nucleotides, the CDR3 is TGTGCCAGCAGCCAACAGGCGGGAGTCACAGATACGCAGTATTTT. The encoded protein is CASSQQAGVTDTQYF. V gene TRBV7-9 combines with J gene TRBJ2-3, with TRBD2 matching over 7 bases. Germline trimming cut 5 bases from V and 2 bases from J; bases unmatched to any gene: 7. Germline values: CDR1 SEHNR, CDR2 FQNEAQ (reference sequence). The CDR3 length is 15 residues.

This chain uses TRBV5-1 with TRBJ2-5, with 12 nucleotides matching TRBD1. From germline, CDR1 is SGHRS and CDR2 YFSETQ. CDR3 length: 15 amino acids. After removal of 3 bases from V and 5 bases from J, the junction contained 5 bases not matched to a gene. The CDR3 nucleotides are TGCGCCAGCAGCTCACCGGGACAGGGGGCCGAGACCCAGTACTTC. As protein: CASSSPGQGAETQYF.

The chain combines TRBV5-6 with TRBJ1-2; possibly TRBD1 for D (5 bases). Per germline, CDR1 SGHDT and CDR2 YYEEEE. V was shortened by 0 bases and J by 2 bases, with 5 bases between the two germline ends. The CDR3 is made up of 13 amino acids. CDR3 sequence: CASSLGGNYGYTF. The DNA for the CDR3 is TGTGCCAGCAGCTTGGGGGGGAACTATGGCTACACCTTC. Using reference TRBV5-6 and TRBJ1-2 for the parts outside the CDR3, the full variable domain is DAGVTQSPTHLIKTRGQQVTLRCSPKSGHDTVSWYQQALGQGPQFIFQYYEEEERQRGNFPDRFSGHQFPNYSSELNVNALLLGDSALYLCASSLGGNYGYTFGSGTRLTVV.

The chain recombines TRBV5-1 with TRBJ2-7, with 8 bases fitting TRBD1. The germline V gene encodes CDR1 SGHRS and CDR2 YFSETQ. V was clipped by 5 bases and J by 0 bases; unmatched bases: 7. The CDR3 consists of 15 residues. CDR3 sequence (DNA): TGCGCCAGCAGTCCCGGGACAGGTGGCTCCTACGAGCAGTACTTC. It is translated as CASSPGTGGSYEQYF.

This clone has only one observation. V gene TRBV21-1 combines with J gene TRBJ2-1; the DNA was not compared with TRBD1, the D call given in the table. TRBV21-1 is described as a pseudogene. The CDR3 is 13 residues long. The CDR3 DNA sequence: TGTGCCAGCACCCTGGACAGGGACGATGAGCAGTTCTTC. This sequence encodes CASTLDRDDEQFF.

The DNA for the CDR3 is TGTGCCAGCAGCTTACTGGGGGGAATATCCAACTATGGCTACACCTTC. This codes for CASSLLGGISNYGYTF. V usage is TRBV7-6 and J usage is TRBJ1-2, with D possibly TRBD1 on 5 matching bases. Germline loops: CDR1 SGHVS, CDR2 FNYEAQ. The CDR3 sequence is 16 residues long. V lost 2 bases, J lost 2 bases, and 15 bases lay in between.

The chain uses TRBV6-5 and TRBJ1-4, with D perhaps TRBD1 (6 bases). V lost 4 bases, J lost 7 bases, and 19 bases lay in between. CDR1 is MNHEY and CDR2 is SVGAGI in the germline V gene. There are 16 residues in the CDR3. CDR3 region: CASSSAEGVWGEKLFF. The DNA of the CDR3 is TGTGCCAGCAGTTCCGCTGAGGGGGTGTGGGGTGAAAAACTGTTTTTT.

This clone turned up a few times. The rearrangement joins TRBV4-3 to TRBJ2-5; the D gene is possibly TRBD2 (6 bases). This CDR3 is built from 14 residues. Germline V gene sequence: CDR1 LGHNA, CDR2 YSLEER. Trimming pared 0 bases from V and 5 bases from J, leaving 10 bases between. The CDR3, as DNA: TGCGCCAGCAGCCAAGATACTAGCAGGGAGACCCAGTACTTC. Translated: CASSQDTSRETQYF.

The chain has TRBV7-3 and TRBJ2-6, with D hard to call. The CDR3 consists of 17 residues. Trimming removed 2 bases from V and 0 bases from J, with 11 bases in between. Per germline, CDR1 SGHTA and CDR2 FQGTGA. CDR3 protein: CASSLLGRASGANVLTF. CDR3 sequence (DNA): TGTGCCAGCAGCTTACTCGGAAGGGCCTCTGGGGCCAACGTCCTGACTTTC. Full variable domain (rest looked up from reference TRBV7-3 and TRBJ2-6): GAGVSQTPSNKVTEKGKYVELRCDPISGHTALYWYRQSLGQGPEFLIYFQGTGAADDSGLPNDRFFAVRPEGSVSTLKIQRTERGDSAVYLCASSLLGRASGANVLTFGAGSRLTVL.

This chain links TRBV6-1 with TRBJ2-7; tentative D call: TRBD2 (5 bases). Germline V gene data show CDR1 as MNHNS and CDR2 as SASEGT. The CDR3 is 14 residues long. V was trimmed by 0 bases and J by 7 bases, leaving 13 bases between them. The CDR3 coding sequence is TGTGCCAGCAGTGAAGCATGGCGGACGGGGGAGCAGTACTTC. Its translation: CASSEAWRTGEQYF.

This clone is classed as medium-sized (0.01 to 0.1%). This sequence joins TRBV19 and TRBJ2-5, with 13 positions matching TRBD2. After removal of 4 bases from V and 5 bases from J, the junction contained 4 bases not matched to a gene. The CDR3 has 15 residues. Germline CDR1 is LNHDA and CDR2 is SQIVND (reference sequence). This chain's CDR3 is CASSRTSGSLETQYF. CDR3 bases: TGTGCCAGTAGTAGGACTAGCGGGAGTCTCGAGACCCAGTACTTC.

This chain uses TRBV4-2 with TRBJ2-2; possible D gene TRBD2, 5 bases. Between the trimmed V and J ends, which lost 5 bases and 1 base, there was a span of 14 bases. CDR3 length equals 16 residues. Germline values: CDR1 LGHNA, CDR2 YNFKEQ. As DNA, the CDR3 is TGTGCCAGCAGCTCCTATAGCAGCGGGAACACCGGGGAGCTGTTTTTT. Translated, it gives CASSSYSSGNTGELFF.

DNA of the CDR3: TGTGCCACCAGCAGAGAGTTTCCGGGAGGGCGATATCAGCCCCAGCATTTT. Amino acids: CATSREFPGGRYQPQHF. This chain uses TRBV15 with TRBJ1-5, with D uncertain. This CDR3 has 17 amino acids. Germline lookup yields CDR1 LNHNV and CDR2 YYDKDF (reference sequence). V was cut by 0 bases and J by 5 bases, with 17 bases left in between.

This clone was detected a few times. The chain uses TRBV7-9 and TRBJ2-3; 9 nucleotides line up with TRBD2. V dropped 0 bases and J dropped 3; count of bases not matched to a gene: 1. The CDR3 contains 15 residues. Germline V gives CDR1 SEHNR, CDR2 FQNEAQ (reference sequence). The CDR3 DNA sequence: TGTGCCAGCAGCTTAGCTAGCGGGAGTACAGATACGCAGTATTTT. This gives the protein CASSLASGSTDTQYF.

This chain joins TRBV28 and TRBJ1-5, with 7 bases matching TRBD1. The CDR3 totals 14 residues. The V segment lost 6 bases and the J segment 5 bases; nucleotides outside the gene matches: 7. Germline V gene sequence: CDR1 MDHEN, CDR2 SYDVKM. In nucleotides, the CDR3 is TGTGCCAGCAGGTCCGGGACAGCGCATCAGCCCCAGCATTTT. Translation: CASRSGTAHQPQHF.

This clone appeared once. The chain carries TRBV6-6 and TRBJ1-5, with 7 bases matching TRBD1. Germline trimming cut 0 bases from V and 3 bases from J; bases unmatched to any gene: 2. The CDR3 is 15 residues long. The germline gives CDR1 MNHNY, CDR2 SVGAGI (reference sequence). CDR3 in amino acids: CASSYSGQFNQPQHF. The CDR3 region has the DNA TGTGCCAGCAGTTACTCGGGACAGTTCAATCAGCCCCAGCATTTT.

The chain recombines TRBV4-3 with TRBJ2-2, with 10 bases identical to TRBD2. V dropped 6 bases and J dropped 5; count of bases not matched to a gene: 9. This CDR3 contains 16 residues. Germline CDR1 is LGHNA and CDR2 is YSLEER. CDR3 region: CASSFSGGALTGELFF. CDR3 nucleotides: TGCGCCAGCAGTTTCAGCGGGGGGGCCTTAACCGGGGAGCTGTTTTTT.

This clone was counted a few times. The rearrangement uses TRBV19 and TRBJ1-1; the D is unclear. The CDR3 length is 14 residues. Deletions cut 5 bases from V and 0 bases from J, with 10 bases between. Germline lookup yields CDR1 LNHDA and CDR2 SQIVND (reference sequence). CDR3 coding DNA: TGTGCCAGTAGTCTGCAATCAATGAACACTGAAGCTTTCTTT. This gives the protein CASSLQSMNTEAFF.

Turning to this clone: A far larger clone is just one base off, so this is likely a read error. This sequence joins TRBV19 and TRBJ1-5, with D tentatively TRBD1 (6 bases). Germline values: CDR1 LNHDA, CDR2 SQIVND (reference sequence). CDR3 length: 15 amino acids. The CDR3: CAISPQDRWNQPQHF. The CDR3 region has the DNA TGTGCCATTAGTCCCCAGGACAGATGGAATCAGCCCCAGCATTTT.

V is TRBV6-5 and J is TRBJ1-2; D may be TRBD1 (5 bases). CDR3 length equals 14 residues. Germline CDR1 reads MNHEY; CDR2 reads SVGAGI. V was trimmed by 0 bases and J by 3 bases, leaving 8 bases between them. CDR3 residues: CASSYSAGYYGYTF. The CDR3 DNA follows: TGTGCCAGCAGTTACTCAGCAGGGTACTATGGCTACACCTTC.

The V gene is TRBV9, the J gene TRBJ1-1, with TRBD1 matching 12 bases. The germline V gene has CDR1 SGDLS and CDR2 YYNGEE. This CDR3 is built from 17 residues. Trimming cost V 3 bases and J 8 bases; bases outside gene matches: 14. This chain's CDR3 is CASSETGTGGQVTEAFF. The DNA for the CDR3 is TGTGCCAGCAGCGAGACCGGGACAGGGGGCCAGGTTACCGAAGCTTTCTTT.

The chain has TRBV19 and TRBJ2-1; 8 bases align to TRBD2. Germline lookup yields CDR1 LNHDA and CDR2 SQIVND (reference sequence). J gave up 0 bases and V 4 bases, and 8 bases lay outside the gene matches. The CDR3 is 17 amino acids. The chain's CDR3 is CASSRAGAQSSYNEQFF. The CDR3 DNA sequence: TGTGCCAGTAGTAGAGCGGGGGCGCAAAGCTCCTACAATGAGCAGTTCTTC.

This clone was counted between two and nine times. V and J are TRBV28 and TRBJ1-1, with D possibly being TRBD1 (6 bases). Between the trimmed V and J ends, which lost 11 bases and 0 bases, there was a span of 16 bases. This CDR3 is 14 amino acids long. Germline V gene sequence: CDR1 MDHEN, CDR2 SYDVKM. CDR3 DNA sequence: TGTGCCGCCCGAAGGGGGGGAATGAACACTGAAGCTTTCTTT. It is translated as CAARRGGMNTEAFF.

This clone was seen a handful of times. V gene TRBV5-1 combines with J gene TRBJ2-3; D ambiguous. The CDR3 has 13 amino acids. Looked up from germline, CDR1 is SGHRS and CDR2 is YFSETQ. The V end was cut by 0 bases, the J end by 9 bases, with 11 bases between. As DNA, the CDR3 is TGCGCCAGCAGCTTGGAAGGAAAATCGACGCAGTATTTT. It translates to CASSLEGKSTQYF.

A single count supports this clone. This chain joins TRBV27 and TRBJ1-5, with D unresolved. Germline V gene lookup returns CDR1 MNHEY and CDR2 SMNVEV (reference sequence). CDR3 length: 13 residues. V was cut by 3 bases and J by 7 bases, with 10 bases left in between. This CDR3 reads CASSLVVAQPQHF. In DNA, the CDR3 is TGTGCCAGCAGTTTGGTGGTGGCCCAGCCCCAGCATTTT.

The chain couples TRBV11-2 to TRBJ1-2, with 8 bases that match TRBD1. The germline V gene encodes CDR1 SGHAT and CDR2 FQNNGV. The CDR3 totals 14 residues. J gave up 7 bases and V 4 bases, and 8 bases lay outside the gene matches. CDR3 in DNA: TGTGCCAGCAGCTCCCGACAGGGGAAGGCTGGCTACACCTTC. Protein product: CASSSRQGKAGYTF.